This T cell receptor (beta chain) was identified in a study of cytomegalovirus exposure and HLA in healthy donors. The PCR ran on 60 Vbeta and 13 Jbeta primers. Sequencing used immunoSEQ multiplex PCR; TCRdb keeps in-frame clones, though not all of them. The top ten hold approximately 23% of the sample, which has roughly 77,000 clones, around a tenth seen once. This clone has more than one count but fewer than ten. This CDR3 is 16 amino acids long. Looked up from germline, CDR1 is MDHEN and CDR2 is SYDVKM. The J segment lost 4 bases and the V segment lost 6 bases, leaving 12 bases of the junction unmatched.

Specimen: PBMCs. This receptor was obtained from a man in his sixties in good health and CMV-seropositive. The J gene is TRBJ2-3, the V gene TRBV28, with 8 bases aligning to TRBD2. The CDR3 protein is CASRRGVGGGSDTQYF. For the CDR3, the DNA is TGTGCCAGCAGGCGGGGCGTCGGGGGGGGGTCAGATACGCAGTATTTT.